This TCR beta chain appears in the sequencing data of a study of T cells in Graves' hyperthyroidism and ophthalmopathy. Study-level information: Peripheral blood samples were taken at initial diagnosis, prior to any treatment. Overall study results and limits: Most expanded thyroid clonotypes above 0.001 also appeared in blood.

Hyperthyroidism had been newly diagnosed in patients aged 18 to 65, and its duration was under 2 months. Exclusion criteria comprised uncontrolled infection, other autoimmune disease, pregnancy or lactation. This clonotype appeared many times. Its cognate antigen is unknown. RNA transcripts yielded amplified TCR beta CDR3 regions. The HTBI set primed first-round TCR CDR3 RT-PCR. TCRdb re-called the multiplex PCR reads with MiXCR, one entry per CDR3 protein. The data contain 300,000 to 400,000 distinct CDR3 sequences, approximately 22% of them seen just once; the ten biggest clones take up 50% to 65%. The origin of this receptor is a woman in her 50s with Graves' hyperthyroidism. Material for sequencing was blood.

The CDR3 is CASSSPRDRSHYEQYF. CDR3 bases: TGTGCCAGCAGCTCCCCCCGGGACCGCTCCCACTACGAGCAGTACTTC. V and J are TRBV7-9 and TRBJ2-7, with D perhaps matching TRBD1 or TRBD2 (5 bases each). Deletions cut 4 bases from V and 3 bases from J, with 19 bases between. This CDR3 region has 16 residues. Per germline, CDR1 SEHNR and CDR2 FQNEAQ (reference sequence).